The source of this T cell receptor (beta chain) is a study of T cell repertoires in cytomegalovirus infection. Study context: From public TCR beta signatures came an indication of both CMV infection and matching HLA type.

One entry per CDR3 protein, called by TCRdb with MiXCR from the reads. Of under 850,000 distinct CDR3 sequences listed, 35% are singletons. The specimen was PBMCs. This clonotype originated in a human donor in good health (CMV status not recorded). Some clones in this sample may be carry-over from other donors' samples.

The CDR3 protein is CASRVDTGVYSYNEQFF. In nucleotides, the CDR3 is TGTGCCAGCAGGGTAGATACAGGGGTTTACTCCTACAATGAGCAGTTCTTC. V usage is TRBV12-3 or TRBV12-4 and J usage is TRBJ2-1; 7 bases are a match to TRBD1. There are 17 residues in the CDR3. V lost 6 bases, J lost 0 bases, and 11 bases stayed unmatched.